These T cell receptor beta chains were read from a single sample in a study of cytomegalovirus exposure and HLA in healthy donors. Data came from immunoSEQ multiplex PCR; TCRdb stores just in-frame clones and leaves some out. The sample has about 190,000 clones, more than 70% seen once. Sequenced: PBMCs. These receptors were collected from a boy between 5 and 17 years old in good health and CMV-seronegative. Both conserved end residues are part of each CDR3. D genes are given only for firm matches. Where a row states a size, it is once, few, many or the class of an expanded clone; other rows omit it.

.	TRBV7-9	TRBD1	TRBJ1-1	TGTGCCAGCAGGTTAACCGGGACAGGGTCGAATACTGAAGCTTTCTTT	CASRLTGTGSNTEAFF
.	TRBV2	TRBD1	TRBJ1-2	TGTGCCAGCAGCGGCGGGACAGCGTATGGCTACACCTTC	CASSGGTAYGYTF
.	TRBV7-8	.	TRBJ1-2	TGTGCCAGCAGCTTAGGGACAGACTATGGCTACACCTTC	CASSLGTDYGYTF
.	TRBV6-8	TRBD1	TRBJ2-4	TGTGCCAGCAGCCCGGGACAGGGCGAAAACATTCAGTACTTC	CASSPGQGENIQYF
.	TRBV29-1	.	TRBJ2-3	TGCAGCGTTGTAGGGAGACTGTCAGATACGCAGTATTTT	CSVVGRLSDTQYF
.	TRBV10-3	.	TRBJ1-1	TGTGCCACAGGACAATTGAACACTGAAGCTTTCTTT	CATGQLNTEAFF
.	TRBV30	.	TRBJ1-5	TGTGCCTGGAGTGGGCAGGGTGGTCATCAGCCCCAGCATTTT	CAWSGQGGHQPQHF
.	TRBV10-1	.	TRBJ1-6	TGCGCCAGACAGGGATCGTTTTTAGGCTCCTATAATTCACCCCTCCACTTT	CARQGSFLGSYNSPLHF
.	TRBV29-1	.	TRBJ2-1	TGCAGCGTTGAGCAGGGGAAGTTCTTC	CSVEQGKFF
.	TRBV11-2	.	TRBJ1-6	TGTGCCAGCAGCGAATTTGGGGCAGCTAATTCACCCCTCCACTTT	CASSEFGAANSPLHF
.	TRBV11-2	TRBD2	TRBJ2-2	TGTGCCAGCAGCTTAGTCCTAGCGGGGACCGGGGAGCTGTTTTTT	CASSLVLAGTGELFF
.	TRBV5-4	TRBD1	TRBJ1-1	TGTGCCAGCAGCTTAAAACAGGGGCTACCGAACACTGAAGCTTTCTTT	CASSLKQGLPNTEAFF
.	TRBV30	.	TRBJ1-2	TGTGCCTGGAGGGGGGGTCGGTATGGCTACACCTTC	CAWRGGRYGYTF
.	TRBV5-1	.	TRBJ1-2	TGCGCCAGCAGCTTGGGGGCAAGCTATGGCTACACCTTC	CASSLGASYGYTF
.	TRBV7-2	.	TRBJ1-1	TGTGCCAGCAGCTTACGAGGAGAATACACTGAAGCTTTCTTT	CASSLRGEYTEAFF
.	TRBV9	.	TRBJ2-2	TGTGCCAGCAGTAGAACAACCGGGACACTAAACACCGGGGAGCTGTTTTTT	CASSRTTGTLNTGELFF
.	TRBV5-5	TRBD1	TRBJ1-4	TGTGCCAGCAGCCGGGGACAGGGTCTGACTGCCCTTGAAAAACTGTTTTTT	CASSRGQGLTALEKLFF
once	TRBV6-5	TRBD2	TRBJ2-3	TGTGCCAGCAGCGCTGGACTAGCGACAGATACGCAGTATTTT	CASSAGLATDTQYF
few	TRBV7-8	.	TRBJ2-7	TGTGCCAGCAGTGTGGGCAGCACCTACGAGCAGTACTTC	CASSVGSTYEQYF
once	TRBV19	TRBD1	TRBJ1-2	TGTGCCAGTAGTAGGGACAGGGCCTACTATGGCTACACCTTC	CASSRDRAYYGYTF
.	TRBV4-3	TRBD2	TRBJ2-1	TGCGCCAGCAGCCAAGAATCCGGGGGGGCCAATGAGCAGTTCTTC	CASSQESGGANEQFF
.	TRBV29-1	TRBD1	TRBJ1-5	TGCAGCGTGGGAGGGACAGGGGATCAGCCCCAGCATTTT	CSVGGTGDQPQHF
.	TRBV29-1	.	TRBJ1-2	TGCAGCGTTGAAAGGGGTTGGATTGGCTACACCTTC	CSVERGWIGYTF
.	TRBV30	TRBD1	TRBJ1-1	TGTGCCTGGGGGGGTTCCCAGGGGGCGCGGGGGACTGAAGCTTTCTTT	CAWGGSQGARGTEAFF
once	TRBV28	TRBD2	TRBJ2-5	TGTGCCAGCAGTTTAGAGACTAGCGGACAAGAGACCCAGTACTTC	CASSLETSGQETQYF
.	TRBV9	.	TRBJ2-1	TGTGCCAGCAGCGTAGCTGGGGGACTTTACAATGAGCAGTTCTTC	CASSVAGGLYNEQFF
.	TRBV6-6	.	TRBJ2-5	TGTGCCAGCAGTTACTCAGACATCCAAGAGACCCAGTACTTC	CASSYSDIQETQYF
.	TRBV28	.	TRBJ1-2	TGTGCCAGCAGTTTTCAGGGTGGACGGTCGTATGGCTACACCTTC	CASSFQGGRSYGYTF
.	TRBV7-8	.	TRBJ1-1	TGTGCCAGGGGCCATTTAATGAACACTGAAGCTTTCTTT	CARGHLMNTEAFF
.	TRBV25-1	.	TRBJ2-5	TGTGCCAGCAGTGCACAGGGGGGGGGAACGCAGTACTTC	CASSAQGGGTQYF
.	TRBV5-6	.	TRBJ1-5	TGTGCCAGCAGCTTCGGGGGGGATCCCTACAATCAGCCCCAGCATTTT	CASSFGGDPYNQPQHF